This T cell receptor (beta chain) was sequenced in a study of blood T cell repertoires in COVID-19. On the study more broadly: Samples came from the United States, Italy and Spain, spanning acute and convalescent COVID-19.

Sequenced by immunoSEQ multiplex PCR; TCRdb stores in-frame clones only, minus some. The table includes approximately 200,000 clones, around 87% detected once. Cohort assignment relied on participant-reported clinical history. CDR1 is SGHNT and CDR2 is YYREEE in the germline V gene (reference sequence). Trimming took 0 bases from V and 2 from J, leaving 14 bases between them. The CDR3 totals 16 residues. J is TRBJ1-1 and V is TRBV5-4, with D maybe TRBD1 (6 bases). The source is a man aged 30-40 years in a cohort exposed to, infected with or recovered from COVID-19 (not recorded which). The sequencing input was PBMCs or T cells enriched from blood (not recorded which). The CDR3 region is CASSLVGWGLNTEAFF. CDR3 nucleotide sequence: TGTGCCAGCAGCTTGGTTGGGTGGGGGCTAAACACTGAAGCTTTCTTT.